This T cell receptor beta chain was captured in a study of post-analysis software for immune sequencing data. Study details: Both relapsing-remitting and secondary progressive multiple sclerosis featured among the disease courses, as did progressive-relapsing multiple sclerosis. The study, taken as a whole, reports: About five TRBV segments appeared more often in patients than in controls, and TRBV5-6, TRBV5-1 and TRBV20-1 were among these. Normalized Chao1 diversity in multiple sclerosis patients fell significantly below that of controls. Under the F measure, samples that were prepared in one batch clustered strongly together.

Only a few counts were recorded for this clonotype. Its target is unknown. Unique-molecular-identifier-tagged TCR beta cDNA libraries were used. TCRdb re-called the PCR reads with MiXCR, one entry per CDR3 protein. The table includes about 180,000 distinct CDR3 sequences, 30% detected once. Germline-derived CDR1 and CDR2 are SGDLS and YYNGEE. V was clipped by 0 bases and J by 10 bases, with 8 bases between them. This CDR3 contains 13 residues. Sequencing input: blood. The chain has TRBV9 and TRBJ1-6; D ambiguous. The TCR originated in a girl between 10 and 17 years old with multiple sclerosis. CDR3 nucleotide sequence: TGTGCCAGCAGCGTAGACCGGGAATCACCCCTCCACTTT. Encoded protein: CASSVDRESPLHF.